These T cell receptor beta chains were read from a single sample in a study of T cell responses to AZD1222 COVID-19 vaccine. Generated by immunoSEQ multiplex PCR, the TCRdb table keeps only in-frame clones and is missing some. The sample consists of about 150,000 clones, approximately 87% of them appearing once. Source: peripheral blood, taken on day 0 of MenACWY control vaccination. These receptors all stem from an adult in good health. Both conserved end residues are part of each CDR3. Each record gives: D gene, J gene, clone size, V gene, CDR3 DNA, CDR3 protein. The D gene is left open where the match is weak. Size values are once, few and many counts, or a class for expanded clones, and some rows have none.

>.|TRBJ1-1|.|TRBV11-2
TGTGCCAGCAGCTTAGTAGCAGGGAGCACTGAAGCTTTCTTT
CASSLVAGSTEAFF
>.|TRBJ2-1|.|TRBV6-5
TGTGCCAGCAGTTACTCTTATGAGCAGTTCTTC
CASSYSYEQFF
>TRBD2|TRBJ2-1|.|TRBV9
TGTGCCAGCAGCGTTAGCGGGGGGCCCTACAATGAGCAGTTCTTC
CASSVSGGPYNEQFF
>.|TRBJ2-1|.|TRBV7-9
TGTGCCAGCAGCGCGGAGGGGGGAGGTCCCTACAATGAGCAGTTCTTC
CASSAEGGGPYNEQFF
>TRBD1|TRBJ1-1|.|TRBV6-1
TGTGCCAGCAGTGACAGGGGGTTATGGAACACTGAAGCTTTCTTT
CASSDRGLWNTEAFF
>.|TRBJ1-5|.|TRBV6-1
TGTGCCAGCAGTGAGGGGACGAAACAGCCCCAGCATTTT
CASSEGTKQPQHF
>.|TRBJ2-6|.|TRBV11-1
TGTGCCAGCAGCCCACGGGCGGTGGCCAACGTCCTGACTTTC
CASSPRAVANVLTF
>.|TRBJ2-2|once|TRBV18
TGTGCCAGCTCACCATTAGCGAGCACCGGGGAGCTGTTTTTT
CASSPLASTGELFF
>TRBD1|TRBJ1-1|.|TRBV3-1/TRBV3-2
TGTGCCAGCAGCCTAACGGACAGGGACTTTGAAGCTTTCTTT
CASSLTDRDFEAFF
>TRBD1|TRBJ2-7|.|TRBV27
TGTGCCAGCGGTAGGGACAGGGGCCACGAGCAGTACTTC
CASGRDRGHEQYF
>.|TRBJ2-4|.|TRBV5-1
TGCGCCAGCAGCGGGGGAGATGCCAAAAACATTCAGTACTTC
CASSGGDAKNIQYF
>TRBD1|TRBJ1-4|.|TRBV18
TGTGCCAGCTCCCCTCCGTCCACAGGGGCTCATGAAAAACTGTTTTTT
CASSPPSTGAHEKLFF
>TRBD1|TRBJ1-2|.|TRBV6-5
TGTGCCAGCAGTTACGACAGGGTTGGCTACACCTTC
CASSYDRVGYTF
>.|TRBJ1-3|.|TRBV4-3
TGCGCCAGCAGCCAAGACCCGGGGGGGACTGGAAACACCATATATTTT
CASSQDPGGTGNTIYF
>.|TRBJ1-1|.|TRBV12-3/TRBV12-4
TGTGCCAGCAGTTTGTGGGCAGACACTGAAGCTTTCTTT
CASSLWADTEAFF
>TRBD2|TRBJ2-5|few|TRBV15
TGTGCCACCCGTAGAGAAGGAGCGGGGCAAGAGACCCAGTACTTC
CATRREGAGQETQYF
>TRBD1|TRBJ1-2|.|TRBV5-1
TGCGCCAGCAGCTCGACAGGGCACGGCTACACCTTC
CASSSTGHGYTF
>.|TRBJ1-1|.|TRBV5-1
TGCGCCAGCAGCTTTGCCGGGACTGAAGCTTTCTTT
CASSFAGTEAFF
>.|TRBJ2-7|.|TRBV5-1
TGCGCCAGCAGCTGGGGCTTTGCGGCCGAGCAGTACTTC
CASSWGFAAEQYF
>.|TRBJ1-2|.|TRBV30
TGTGCCTGGAGTGTGAGCTATGGCTACACCTTC
CAWSVSYGYTF
>TRBD1|TRBJ1-3|.|TRBV19
TGTGCCAGTAGAGACAGGGGCAGAGTGGACACCATATATTTT
CASRDRGRVDTIYF
>.|TRBJ2-7|.|TRBV11-3
TGTGCCAGCAGCTTAGAGGCAGGCCAACCCTACGAGCAGTACTTC
CASSLEAGQPYEQYF
>TRBD1|TRBJ1-2|few|TRBV9
TGTGCCAGCAGCCTCGACAGGGACCCTACCTTC
CASSLDRDPTF